Shown below are 7 T cell receptor beta chains from a single sample sequenced in a study of type 1 regulatory T cells. MiXCR, applied by TCRdb to the reads, yields one record per CDR3 protein. The data contain around 65,000 distinct CDR3 sequences, 49% of them seen just once; the ten biggest clones take up less than 2.5%. No antigen is known for these receptors. Sequenced input: cultured non-Tr1 T cells, either the whole culture or a sorted T cell fraction (not recorded which). These receptors all come from a human donor in good health.

The chain links TRBV20-1 to TRBJ1-2; 12 bases match TRBD1. Trimming at V came to 3 bases and at J to 4 bases, leaving 3 bases not matched to a gene. The CDR3 is 14 amino acids. Germline CDR1 and CDR2: DFQATT and SNEGSKA (reference sequence). The CDR3 nucleotides read TGCAGTGCTAGGGAGGGACAGGGGGCCTATGGCTACACCTTC. Translation: CSAREGQGAYGYTF.

This clonotype turned up a few times. J is TRBJ2-4 and V is TRBV12-3 or TRBV12-4; TRBD1 agrees at 7 bases. V dropped 7 bases and J dropped 13; count of bases not matched to a gene: 7. The CDR3 covers 11 residues. In nucleotides, the CDR3 is TGTGCCAGCAAGGGGACAGCTAAACAGTACTTC. Amino acids: CASKGTAKQYF.

The genes are TRBV7-2 and TRBJ1-6; no clear D gene. From germline, CDR1 is SGHTA and CDR2 FQGNSA. The V end was cut by 1 base, the J end by 13 bases, with 5 bases between. CDR3 size: 11 residues. The CDR3 sequence is CASSLEGPLHF. In DNA form, the CDR3 reads TGTGCCAGCAGCTTAGAGGGTCCCCTCCACTTT.

There are a few counts of this clonotype. The CDR3 reads CSATQGPYEQYF. The CDR3 DNA follows: TGCAGTGCCACCCAGGGTCCCTACGAGCAGTACTTC. The chain combines TRBV20-1 with TRBJ2-7; maybe TRBD1 (5 bases). The length of the CDR3 is 12 residues. Trimming removed 6 bases from V and 2 bases from J, with 11 bases in between. CDR1 is DFQATT and CDR2 is SNEGSKA in the germline V gene (reference sequence).

The J gene is TRBJ1-1, the V gene TRBV2; 10 bases agree with TRBD1. V was clipped by 6 bases and J by 0 bases; unmatched bases: 1. In germline, CDR1 is SNHLY, CDR2 FYNNEI. This CDR3 has 14 residues. This CDR3 is CASRTGGMNTEAFF. The CDR3 bases are TGTGCCAGCAGGACAGGGGGCATGAACACTGAAGCTTTCTTT.

This chain uses TRBV7-9 with TRBJ1-4, with 8 bases lining up with TRBD1. The V gene end was trimmed by 5 bases and the J gene end by 10 bases; junction bases not matched to a gene: 18. From germline, CDR1 is SEHNR and CDR2 FQNEAQ (reference sequence). The CDR3 sequence is 17 residues long. The CDR3 sequence: CASSLQSIGQGRGKLFF. CDR3 nucleotides: TGTGCCAGCAGCCTACAAAGTATAGGACAGGGTCGAGGAAAACTGTTTTTT.

The chain uses TRBV2 and TRBJ1-1; the D is unclear. From germline, CDR1 is SNHLY and CDR2 FYNNEI. Trimming pared 8 bases from V and 0 bases from J, leaving 13 bases between. This CDR3 region has 14 residues. The CDR3 protein is CASFLRRLNTEAFF. The CDR3 DNA follows: TGTGCCAGCTTCCTCAGGCGGCTGAACACTGAAGCTTTCTTT.